This T cell receptor (beta chain) was observed in a study of T cells after yellow fever vaccination. Findings of the study overall: By day 5 rather than day 15, the secondary response had peaked, though it was weaker. Across the CD4 and CD8 compartments, a small share of clonotypes was present in both. Contamination of FACS-sorted repertoires by abundant clonotypes from the bulk population could occur.

The CDR3 sequence is 16 residues long. The germline CDR1 and CDR2 sequences are MNHNS and SASEGT. V shed 5 bases and J 4 bases; nucleotides not matched to a gene: 10. This clonotype turned up a few times. TCRdb processed the 5' RACE reads anew with MiXCR; each CDR3 protein has one entry. Here the sample spans around 53,000 distinct CDR3 sequences, 5% to 8.5% being singletons. The source of this sequence is a man younger than 35 who received the YFV17D yellow fever vaccine. The chain joins TRBV6-1 to TRBJ2-2, with 7 bases matching TRBD2. Sample: CD8+ T cells not binding an NS4B(214-222) dextramer, sorted from PBMCs, taken roughly 47 days after the first yellow fever vaccination. Here the CDR3 reads CASSPAPGGGTGELFF. The CDR3 nucleotides read TGTGCCAGCAGTCCAGCCCCGGGGGGAGGCACCGGGGAGCTGTTTTTT.